What follows are 21 T cell receptor beta chains derived from one specimen sequenced in a study of blood T cell repertoires in COVID-19. Assay used: immunoSEQ multiplex PCR; TCRdb lists only in-frame clones, some missing. The sample contains about 35,000 clones, around four fifths of which appear only once. Sequenced input: peripheral blood. These receptors all stem from a man in his fifties with acute or convalescent COVID-19.

The chain links TRBV25-1 to TRBJ2-6; TRBD1 might be the D (5 bases). This CDR3 has 14 amino acids. V shed 5 bases and J shed 0 bases, with 5 bases lying between them. Germline V CDR1 and CDR2: MGHDK, SYGVNS. CDR3 amino acids: CASSQGSGANVLTF. CDR3 in DNA: TGTGCCAGCAGTCAGGGCTCTGGGGCCAACGTCCTGACTTTC.

This sequence joins TRBV11-2 and TRBJ1-6; maybe TRBD1 (6 bases). V shed 0 bases and J shed 5 bases, with 8 bases lying between them. This CDR3 is 15 amino acids long. The V gene's germline CDR1 is SGHAT and CDR2 FQNNGV. The CDR3 here is CASSLDPGDNSPLHF. Written as DNA, the CDR3 is TGTGCCAGCAGCTTAGATCCAGGGGATAATTCACCCCTCCACTTT.

This clone was seen more than once but under ten times. One end of the junction is discordant with germline, which a read error may explain. The V and J genes are TRBV29-1 and TRBJ2-7; D tentatively fits TRBD1 or TRBD2 (5 bases each). This CDR3 comprises 13 residues. CDR1 is SQVTM and CDR2 is ANQGSEA in the germline V gene. The CDR3 spells CSAEDRGSYEQYF. CDR3 DNA sequence: TGCAGCGCTGAAGACAGAGGGTCCTACGAGCAGTACTTC.

The chain has TRBV18 and TRBJ2-3; 7 bases map to TRBD1. V trimming: 4 bases; J trimming: 3 bases; junction bases outside the gene matches: 13. In germline, CDR1 is KGHSH, CDR2 LQKENI. The CDR3 covers 17 residues. In DNA, the CDR3 is TGTGCCAGCTCACGGTTTGCCCCAGACAGGGAGACAGATACGCAGTATTTT. Residues: CASSRFAPDRETDTQYF.

The V call is TRBV28, the J call TRBJ2-7; 8 nucleotides agree with TRBD1. The CDR3 sequence is 14 residues long. Germline trimming cut 5 bases from V and 6 bases from J; bases unmatched to any gene: 9. CDR1 and CDR2 (germline): MDHEN, SYDVKM. The CDR3 sequence: CASSPGQGISEQYF. The CDR3 bases are TGTGCCAGCAGTCCCGGACAGGGCATCTCCGAGCAGTACTTC.

The chain has TRBV10-1 and TRBJ1-5; possible D gene TRBD1, 6 bases. V shed 4 bases and J shed 4 bases, with 8 bases lying between them. The CDR3 loop spans 13 amino acids. Germline V gene lookup returns CDR1 WNHNN and CDR2 SYGVQD (reference sequence). The CDR3 spells CASSAQGNQPQHF. CDR3 nucleotides: TGCGCCAGCAGTGCCCAGGGGAATCAGCCCCAGCATTTT.

For the CDR3, the DNA is TGCGCCAGCAGCTTGAACAGTGGCTCCTACGAGCAGTACTTC. Its translation: CASSLNSGSYEQYF. The chain uses TRBV5-1 and TRBJ2-7, with D hard to call. Trimming stripped 1 base from V and 0 bases from J, with 8 bases between. Germline CDR1 and CDR2: SGHRS and YFSETQ. The CDR3 contains 14 residues.

This sequence joins TRBV27 and TRBJ2-1; tentatively, D is TRBD2 (5 bases). The germline V gene encodes CDR1 MNHEY and CDR2 SMNVEV (reference sequence). The CDR3 totals 15 residues. Trimming removed 1 base at V and 8 bases at J, with 15 bases between. CDR3: CASSLLTEAWDEQFF. The CDR3 DNA sequence: TGTGCCAGCAGTTTATTGACGGAGGCCTGGGATGAGCAGTTCTTC.

This sequence joins TRBV19 and TRBJ1-2; maybe TRBD1 (5 bases). Germline V gene data show CDR1 as LNHDA and CDR2 as SQIVND (reference sequence). This CDR3 has 12 residues. This CDR3 is CDTWRGPYGYTF. CDR3 coding DNA: TGTGACACTTGGAGGGGCCCCTATGGCTACACCTTC.

The gene calls are TRBV7-6 and TRBJ2-1; 11 nucleotides match TRBD2. The V and J ends lost 5 bases and 5 bases, in that order; junction bases with no gene match: 11. This CDR3 has 17 amino acids. Germline CDR1 and CDR2: SGHVS and FNYEAQ. The CDR3 nucleotides are TGTGCCAGCAGCGCACGTAGCGGGGGGGGGCCTAACAATGAGCAGTTCTTC. Amino acids: CASSARSGGGPNNEQFF.

V usage is TRBV18 and J usage is TRBJ1-1; D perhaps matches TRBD1 (5 bases). V was cut by 1 base and J by 3 bases, with 15 bases left in between. Germline loops: CDR1 KGHSH, CDR2 LQKENI. CDR3 size: 16 residues. The CDR3 nucleotides read TGTGCCAGCTCACCACTACTTAAGGGGAGGGACACTGAAGCTTTCTTT. Its translation is CASSPLLKGRDTEAFF.

The chain combines TRBV11-3 with TRBJ2-1; 12 bases map to TRBD1. Germline CDR1 reads SGHNT; CDR2 reads YENEEA. This CDR3 has 20 amino acids. Trimming removed 4 bases from V and 8 bases from J; junction bases left unmatched: 21. Written as DNA, the CDR3 is TGTGCCAGCAGCTCTCCTAGGGGACAGGGGGCATTTTACGGTACGGATGAGCAGTTCTTC. Protein product: CASSSPRGQGAFYGTDEQFF.

This chain joins TRBV3-1 (or the pseudogene TRBV3-2) and TRBJ1-4; perhaps TRBD1 as D (6 bases). Germline V CDR1 and CDR2: LGHDT, YNNKEL (reference sequence). The CDR3 is made up of 15 amino acids. V was trimmed by 1 base and J by 7 bases, leaving 13 bases between them. The CDR3 loop reads CASSQGAGAAEKLFF. The DNA of the CDR3 is TGTGCCAGCAGCCAAGGGGCAGGGGCGGCTGAAAAACTGTTTTTT.

This chain links TRBV2 with TRBJ1-3, with TRBD1 as a possible D gene (5 bases). CDR3 size: 14 residues. Per germline, CDR1 SNHLY and CDR2 FYNNEI. V lost 5 bases, J lost 0 bases, and 8 bases lay in between. The CDR3 reads CASSSGRSGNTIYF. CDR3 sequence (DNA): TGTGCCAGCAGTTCAGGGCGCTCTGGAAACACCATATATTTT.

The rearrangement links TRBV4-1 to TRBJ2-7, with D tentatively TRBD1 (6 bases). Germline-derived CDR1 and CDR2 are MGHRA and YSYEKL. This CDR3 contains 14 residues. V shed 2 bases and J shed 2 bases, with 10 bases lying between them. This CDR3 is CASSQTGIAYEQYF. The CDR3, as DNA: TGCGCCAGCAGCCAAACAGGGATTGCCTACGAGCAGTACTTC.

The genes are TRBV6-5 and TRBJ2-5, with 12 bases lining up with TRBD1. The CDR3 has 15 residues. Germline V lookup: CDR1 MNHEY, CDR2 SVGAGI. Trimming cost V 2 bases and J 5 bases; bases outside gene matches: 3. The CDR3 reads CASSYRDRGQETQYF. The CDR3 DNA reads as TGTGCCAGCAGTTACAGGGACAGGGGGCAGGAGACCCAGTACTTC.

The genes are TRBV19 and TRBJ2-1; TRBD2 aligns across 7 bases. Trimming removed 5 bases from V and 0 bases from J; junction bases left unmatched: 7. This CDR3 region has 16 residues. From germline, CDR1 is LNHDA and CDR2 SQIVND (reference sequence). The CDR3 reads CASSRSGAHSYNEQFF. CDR3 coding DNA: TGTGCCAGTAGTCGAAGCGGGGCCCACTCCTACAATGAGCAGTTCTTC.

This chain uses TRBV2 with TRBJ1-5; 7 positions match TRBD1. This CDR3 region has 15 residues. The V segment lost 6 bases and the J segment 5 bases; nucleotides outside the gene matches: 10. Germline CDR1 and CDR2: SNHLY and FYNNEI. The CDR3 here is CASRSDRVGYQPQHF. In nucleotides, the CDR3 is TGTGCCAGCAGGAGTGACAGGGTCGGTTATCAGCCCCAGCATTTT.

V and J are TRBV29-1 and TRBJ2-7, with 16 bases aligning to TRBD2. The junction had 6 bases not matched to a gene; V was cut back by 5 bases and J by 5 bases. This CDR3 has 15 amino acids. Germline V gene data show CDR1 as SQVTM and CDR2 as ANQGSEA. The CDR3 here is CSVPGLAGGPDEQYF. The DNA for the CDR3 is TGCAGCGTTCCGGGACTAGCGGGGGGGCCGGACGAGCAGTACTTC.

This clone is a singleton in its sample. The rearrangement links TRBV6-5 to TRBJ2-1; D may be TRBD1 (5 bases). Germline V CDR1 and CDR2: MNHEY, SVGAGI. Trimming removed 4 bases from V and 6 bases from J, with 13 bases in between. CDR3 length: 14 residues. CDR3 in amino acids: CASSSPWGGNEQFF. The CDR3 DNA is TGTGCCAGCAGTTCTCCCTGGGGCGGCAATGAGCAGTTCTTC.

V and J are TRBV6-8 and TRBJ2-1; 9 bases are a match to TRBD1. V shed 5 bases, J shed 4 bases, and the junction held 3 bases outside the gene matches. The CDR3 extends over 14 amino acids. Germline V gene sequence: CDR1 MNHGY, CDR2 SAAAGT. The chain's CDR3 is CASSGQGNYNEQFF. CDR3 DNA sequence: TGTGCCAGCAGTGGACAGGGGAATTACAATGAGCAGTTCTTC.